Listed here are 16 T cell receptor beta chains from one sample, sequenced in a study of regulatory T cells in long-lasting Graves disease. Stated time point: newly diagnosed GD, antithyroid drugs for less than 3 months. PBMC-extracted RNA yielded the TCR library. HTBI primers from iRepertoire and Arm-PCR of CDR3 regions yielded the TCR beta libraries. One entry per CDR3 protein, called by TCRdb with MiXCR from the multiplex PCR reads. The table has about 430,000 distinct CDR3 sequences, over 12% seen once. These sequences were also reported in another study, on T cells in Graves' hyperthyroidism and ophthalmopathy.

This sample comprised peripheral blood mononuclear cells (PBMCs), obtained at new diagnosis, from a patient treated with antithyroid drugs. The receptor set was obtained from a woman aged 40-49 years with Graves disease.

This clonotype was seen many times. The J gene is TRBJ1-1, the V gene TRBV19; D gene ambiguous. The CDR3 length is 12 residues. CDR1 and CDR2 (germline): LNHDA, SQIVND (reference sequence). Trimming shortened V by 1 base and J by 0 bases, and 0 bases separated the two germline ends. This chain's CDR3 is CASSIVNTEAFF. The CDR3 DNA follows: TGTGCCAGTAGTATAGTGAACACTGAAGCTTTCTTT. Full variable domain (rest looked up from reference TRBV19 and TRBJ1-1): DGGITQSPKYLFRKEGQNVTLSCEQNLNHDAMYWYRQDPGQGLRLIYYSQIVNDFQKGDIAEGYSVSREKKESFPLTVTSAQKNPTAFYLCASSIVNTEAFFGQGTRLTVV.

This chain connects TRBV18 to TRBJ1-3, with 9 bases lining up with TRBD1. J lost 0 bases, V lost 3 bases, and 3 bases had no gene match. Germline-derived CDR1 and CDR2 are KGHSH and LQKENI. The CDR3 sequence is 16 residues long. The CDR3 DNA follows: TGTGCCAGCTCACCGGGACAGGGAAGCTCTGGAAACACCATATATTTT. This sequence encodes CASSPGQGSSGNTIYF.

This clonotype was counted ten times or more. This rearrangement joins TRBV12-5 to TRBJ1-4; D perhaps matches TRBD1 (6 bases). Germline V CDR1 and CDR2: LGHNT, FRNRAP. V dropped 0 bases and J dropped 4 bases, with 12 bases sitting between them. The CDR3 spans 16 residues. CDR3 sequence: CASGLVLDSYNEKLFF. In nucleotides, the CDR3 is TGTGCTAGTGGTTTGGTACTGGACAGTTATAATGAAAAACTGTTTTTT.

The gene calls are TRBV3-1 and TRBJ2-3; D uncertain. The CDR3 spans 14 residues. The germline V gene has CDR1 LGHDT and CDR2 YNNKEL (reference sequence). V lost 0 bases, J lost 1 base, and 5 bases lay in between. The CDR3 spells CASSQDQGTDTQYF. The DNA for the CDR3 is TGTGCCAGCAGCCAAGACCAAGGCACAGATACGCAGTATTTT.

This clonotype was recorded many times. The chain has TRBV5-1 and TRBJ2-2; D might be TRBD2 (6 bases). Germline V CDR1 and CDR2: SGHRS, YFSETQ. The V and J ends lost 5 bases and 5 bases respectively, with 16 bases between them. The CDR3 runs to 15 residues. The DNA of the CDR3 is TGCGCCAGCAGACCAACTAGCCAGGGTACCGGGGAGCTGTTTTTT. Translated: CASRPTSQGTGELFF.

This clonotype was observed at least ten times. This chain uses TRBV19 with TRBJ2-5; 7 nucleotides line up with TRBD1. Looked up from germline, CDR1 is LNHDA and CDR2 is SQIVND (reference sequence). The CDR3 spans 15 residues. With V trimmed by 3 bases and J by 5 bases, 9 bases remained unmatched. As DNA, the CDR3 is TGTGCCAGTAGTATTGGACAGGTAGAAAGGGAGACCCAGTACTTC. This sequence encodes CASSIGQVERETQYF.

This clonotype was found many times. This chain joins TRBV28 and TRBJ2-7; TRBD2 agrees at 12 bases. J gave up 6 bases and V 5 bases, and 8 bases lay outside the gene matches. This CDR3 comprises 15 residues. Germline CDR1 and CDR2: MDHEN and SYDVKM. CDR3 amino acids: CASSAPSGRASEQYF. In DNA, the CDR3 is TGTGCCAGCAGTGCCCCTAGCGGGAGGGCCTCCGAGCAGTACTTC.

This clonotype was detected only a few times. Here the CDR3 DNA reads TGTGCCAGCAGGGGAAAGACTGCGGATACGCAGTATTTT. It specifies CASRGKTADTQYF. The V and J genes are TRBV12-3 or TRBV12-4 and TRBJ2-3; no clear D. The CDR3 contains 13 residues. The V end was cut by 6 bases, the J end by 6 bases, with 13 bases between.

This clonotype was observed many times. The rearrangement uses TRBV10-2 and TRBJ1-6; weak D call: TRBD1 (5 bases). The CDR3 length is 14 residues. V shed 4 bases and J shed 6 bases, with 10 bases lying between them. In germline, CDR1 is WSHSY, CDR2 SAAADI. The CDR3 coding sequence is TGCGCCAGCAGTGGAGGAGACAGTAATTCACCCCTCCACTTT. It is translated as CASSGGDSNSPLHF.

This clonotype has ten or more counts. The chain links TRBV27 to TRBJ2-7; no definite D call. The CDR3 is 12 amino acids. With 6 bases removed from V and 4 bases from J, the gap between germline ends came to 10 bases. Germline V gene data show CDR1 as MNHEY and CDR2 as SMNVEV (reference sequence). The CDR3 sequence: CASSQGPYEQYF. The CDR3 nucleotides read TGTGCCAGCAGCCAAGGACCGTACGAGCAGTACTTC.

This clonotype was observed a single time. The V gene is TRBV19, the J gene TRBJ2-5; the D call may be TRBD1 or TRBD2 (5 bases each). Trimming cost V 3 bases and J 5 bases, with 13 bases left between them. Germline V gene sequence: CDR1 LNHDA, CDR2 SQIVND (reference sequence). This CDR3 contains 14 residues. The CDR3 DNA reads as TGTGCCAGTAGTATGAGAGGGGAGTGGGAGACCCAGTACTTC. Translating gives CASSMRGEWETQYF.

This chain connects TRBV28 to TRBJ2-7; tentatively, D is TRBD1 (5 bases). There are 15 residues in the CDR3. CDR1 is MDHEN, CDR2 SYDVKM, per germline. V was cut by 4 bases and J by 0 bases, with 13 bases left in between. The CDR3: CASSSFGQGSYEQYF. The CDR3 nucleotides are TGTGCCAGCAGTTCCTTTGGGCAGGGCTCCTACGAGCAGTACTTC.

The table lists this clonotype with a few counts. The rearrangement uses TRBV6-5 and TRBJ2-1; 7 bases are shared with TRBD1. Trimming removed 2 bases from V and 0 bases from J; junction bases left unmatched: 4. Germline loops: CDR1 MNHEY, CDR2 SVGAGI. The CDR3 covers 16 residues. Here the CDR3 DNA reads TGTGCCAGCAGTTACGGGGACAGAAACTCCTACAATGAGCAGTTCTTC. Protein sequence: CASSYGDRNSYNEQFF.

The chain recombines TRBV27 with TRBJ2-1, with TRBD2 identical over 8 bases. CDR1 is MNHEY, CDR2 SMNVEV, per germline (reference sequence). J lost 3 bases, V lost 1 base, and 5 bases had no gene match. The CDR3 totals 16 residues. This CDR3 is CASSLYREGLYNEQFF. In DNA form, the CDR3 reads TGTGCCAGCAGTTTATATCGGGAGGGCCTCTACAATGAGCAGTTCTTC.

This clonotype was recorded at least ten times. The chain couples TRBV10-2 to TRBJ2-2; 7 bases match TRBD2. The ends lost 6 bases at V and 7 bases at J; junction bases unmatched: 11. The CDR3 has 15 residues. The germline gives CDR1 WSHSY, CDR2 SAAADI. In DNA, the CDR3 is TGCGCCAGCAGCCAGCGGGACGGGTTTCTCGGGGAGCTGTTTTTT. Protein product: CASSQRDGFLGELFF.

The table lists this clonotype with many counts. The chain joins TRBV11-1 to TRBJ2-7; possible D gene TRBD1, 6 bases. Germline V lookup: CDR1 SGHAT, CDR2 FQDESV (reference sequence). The CDR3 has 15 residues. V shed 7 bases and J shed 5 bases, with 21 bases lying between them. DNA for the CDR3: TGTGCCAGCACCCAAGGGGGTAGCCTCCTCGACGAGCAGTACTTC. Translated: CASTQGGSLLDEQYF.